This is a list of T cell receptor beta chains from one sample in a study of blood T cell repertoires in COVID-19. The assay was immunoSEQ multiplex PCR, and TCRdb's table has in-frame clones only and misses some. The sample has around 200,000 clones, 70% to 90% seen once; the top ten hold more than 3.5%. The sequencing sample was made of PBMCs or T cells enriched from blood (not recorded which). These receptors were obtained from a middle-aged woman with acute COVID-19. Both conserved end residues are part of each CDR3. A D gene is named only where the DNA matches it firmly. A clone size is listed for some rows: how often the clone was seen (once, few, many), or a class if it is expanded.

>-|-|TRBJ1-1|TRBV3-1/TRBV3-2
CASSQARNTEAFF
TGTGCCAGCAGCCAGGCTAGGAACACTGAAGCTTTCTTT
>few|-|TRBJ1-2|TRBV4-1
CASSQDFPLTLGYTF
TGCGCCAGCAGCCAAGATTTCCCCCTAACGCTTGGCTACACCTTC
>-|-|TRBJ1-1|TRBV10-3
CAISLGVNTEAFF
TGTGCCATCTCCCTAGGGGTGAACACTGAAGCTTTCTTT
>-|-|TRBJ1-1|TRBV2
CASSAGGNTEAFF
TGTGCCAGCAGTGCAGGTGGGAACACTGAAGCTTTCTTT
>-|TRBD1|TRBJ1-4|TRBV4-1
CASSRGQGNEKLFF
TGCGCCAGCAGTCGCGGACAGGGGAATGAAAAACTGTTTTTT
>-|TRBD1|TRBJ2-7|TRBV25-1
CASRSIRDRVWEQYF
TGTGCCAGCAGGTCGATCCGGGACAGGGTTTGGGAGCAGTACTTC
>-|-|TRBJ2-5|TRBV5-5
CASSRLVGETQYF
TGTGCCAGCAGCCGTCTTGTCGGAGAGACCCAGTACTTC
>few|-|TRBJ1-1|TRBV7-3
CASSLQGPNTEAFF
TGTGCCAGCAGCTTACAGGGCCCGAACACTGAAGCTTTCTTT
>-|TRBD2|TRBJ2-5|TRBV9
CASSVGASLAGGQETQYF
TGTGCCAGCAGCGTAGGGGCCTCCCTAGCGGGGGGGCAAGAGACCCAGTACTTC
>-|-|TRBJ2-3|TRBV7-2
CASSLRGDSTDTQYF
TGTGCCAGCAGCTTACGTGGAGACAGCACAGATACGCAGTATTTT
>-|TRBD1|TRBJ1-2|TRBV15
CATSRGGGNYGYTF
TGTGCCACCAGCAGAGGAGGGGGCAACTATGGCTACACCTTC
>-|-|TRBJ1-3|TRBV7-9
CASRKPRQTSSGNTIYF
TGTGCCAGCAGAAAACCCCGACAGACTTCCTCTGGAAACACCATATATTTT
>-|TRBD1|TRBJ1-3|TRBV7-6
CASSLEGTASSGNTIYF
TGTGCCAGCAGCTTAGAGGGGACAGCCAGCTCTGGAAACACCATATATTTT
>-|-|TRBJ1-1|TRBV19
CASSTQDWNTEAFF
TGTGCCAGTAGTACCCAGGACTGGAACACTGAAGCTTTCTTT
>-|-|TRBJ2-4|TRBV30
CAWETGNIAKNIQYF
TGTGCCTGGGAAACAGGGAATATAGCCAAAAACATTCAGTACTTC
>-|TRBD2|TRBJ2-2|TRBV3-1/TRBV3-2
CASSQAAGTISGELFF
TGTGCCAGCAGCCAAGCAGCGGGGACCATATCCGGGGAGCTGTTTTTT
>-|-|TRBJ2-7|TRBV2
CASSERRGYEQYF
TGTGCCAGCAGTGAGCGCAGAGGCTACGAGCAGTACTTC
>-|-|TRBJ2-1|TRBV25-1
CASRHHNEQFF
TGTGCCAGCAGACACCACAATGAGCAGTTCTTC
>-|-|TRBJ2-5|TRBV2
CASSEALATRTQYF
TGTGCCAGCAGTGAAGCGCTGGCCACTAGGACCCAGTACTTC
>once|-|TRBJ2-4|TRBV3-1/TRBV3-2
CASSQVSGLAKNIQYF
TGTGCCAGCAGCCAAGTGTCAGGGCTAGCCAAAAACATTCAGTACTTC
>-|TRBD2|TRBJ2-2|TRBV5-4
CASSAVAGLNTGELFF
TGTGCCAGCAGCGCAGTAGCGGGACTGAACACCGGGGAGCTGTTTTTT
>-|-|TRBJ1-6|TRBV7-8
CASTPRQNNSPLHF
TGTGCCAGCACCCCGAGGCAGAATAATTCACCCCTCCACTTT
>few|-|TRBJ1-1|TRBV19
CASSETENTEAFF
TGTGCCAGTAGTGAGACAGAGAACACTGAAGCTTTCTTT
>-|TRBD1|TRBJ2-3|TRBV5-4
CASSLGQGDTDTQYF
TGTGCCAGCAGCCTGGGACAGGGGGACACAGATACGCAGTATTTT
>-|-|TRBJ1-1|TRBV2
CASSKPGGPTEAFF
TGTGCCAGCAGCAAACCCGGGGGGCCCACTGAAGCTTTCTTT
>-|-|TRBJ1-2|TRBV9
CASSVKTGGQGYTF
TGTGCCAGCAGCGTCAAGACGGGCGGGCAGGGCTACACCTTC
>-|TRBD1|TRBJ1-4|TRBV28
CASSLGQGSWELFF
TGTGCCAGCAGTCTAGGACAGGGTAGTTGGGAACTGTTTTTT
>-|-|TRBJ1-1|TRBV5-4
CASSKTVSEAFF
TGTGCCAGCAGCAAAACAGTCTCTGAAGCTTTCTTT
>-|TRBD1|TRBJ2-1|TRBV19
CASLPGQGYNEQFF
TGTGCCAGTTTGCCGGGACAGGGCTACAATGAGCAGTTCTTC
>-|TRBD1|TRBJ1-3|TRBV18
CASSRDSGNTIYF
TGTGCCAGCTCCAGGGACAGTGGAAACACCATATATTTT
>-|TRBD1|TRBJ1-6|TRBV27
CASSLRAGGNSPLHF
TGTGCCAGCAGTTTAAGGGCAGGGGGTAATTCACCCCTCCACTTT
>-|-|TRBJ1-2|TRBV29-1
CSVASVEGGYTF
TGCAGCGTGGCGTCCGTGGAGGGCGGCTACACCTTC
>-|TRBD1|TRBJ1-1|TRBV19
CASRRGQVNTEAFF
TGTGCCAGTAGGCGGGGACAGGTGAACACTGAAGCTTTCTTT
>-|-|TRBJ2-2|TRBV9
CASSVYGTGELFF
TGTGCCAGCAGCGTATACGGGACCGGGGAGCTGTTTTTT
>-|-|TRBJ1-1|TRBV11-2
CASSLVRWRGTLTEAFF
TGTGCCAGCAGCTTAGTACGGTGGCGGGGGACGCTCACTGAAGCTTTCTTT
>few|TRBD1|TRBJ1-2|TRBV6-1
CASSEDRAIYGYTF
TGTGCCAGCAGTGAGGACAGGGCTATCTATGGCTACACCTTC
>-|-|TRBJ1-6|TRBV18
CASSLEPATALRSPLHF
TGTGCCAGCTCCCTGGAACCAGCGACAGCTCTAAGGTCACCCCTCCACTTT
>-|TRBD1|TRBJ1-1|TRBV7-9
CASSLTGMRTEAFF
TGTGCCAGCAGCTTGACAGGGATGCGCACTGAAGCTTTCTTT
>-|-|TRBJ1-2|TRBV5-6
CASSFQGNLYGYTF
TGTGCCAGCAGCTTCCAGGGGAATCTCTATGGCTACACCTTC
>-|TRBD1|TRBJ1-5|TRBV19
CASRPWDRGEQPQHF
TGTGCCAGTAGGCCTTGGGACAGGGGCGAGCAGCCCCAGCATTTT
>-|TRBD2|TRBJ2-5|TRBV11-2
CASSFGPSGDKETQYF
TGTGCCAGCAGCTTCGGGCCTAGCGGGGATAAAGAGACCCAGTACTTC
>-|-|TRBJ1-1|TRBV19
CASNLVAAGTEAFF
TGTGCCAGTAATTTAGTAGCGGCGGGTACTGAAGCTTTCTTT
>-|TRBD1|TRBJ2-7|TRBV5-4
CASSLGQGTSYEQYF
TGTGCCAGCAGCTTAGGACAGGGGACTTCCTACGAGCAGTACTTC
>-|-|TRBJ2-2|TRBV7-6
CASRLTINTGELFF
TGTGCCAGCAGGTTAACTATAAACACCGGGGAGCTGTTTTTT
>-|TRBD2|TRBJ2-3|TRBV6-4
CASSDSTSGGDTQYF
TGTGCCAGCAGTGACTCGACTAGCGGTGGGGATACGCAGTATTTT
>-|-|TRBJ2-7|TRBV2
CASNTHEQYF
TGTGCCAGCAACACCCACGAGCAGTACTTC
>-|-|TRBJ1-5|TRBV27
CASKEGRNSNQPQHF
TGTGCCAGCAAGGAGGGTAGGAATAGCAATCAGCCCCAGCATTTT
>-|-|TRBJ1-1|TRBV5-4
CASSIRDSGTEAFF
TGTGCCAGCAGCATCCGGGACTCAGGCACTGAAGCTTTCTTT
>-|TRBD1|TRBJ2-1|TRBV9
CASSVRRLPGQNNEQFF
TGTGCCAGCAGCGTTAGAAGGCTACCGGGACAGAACAATGAGCAGTTCTTC